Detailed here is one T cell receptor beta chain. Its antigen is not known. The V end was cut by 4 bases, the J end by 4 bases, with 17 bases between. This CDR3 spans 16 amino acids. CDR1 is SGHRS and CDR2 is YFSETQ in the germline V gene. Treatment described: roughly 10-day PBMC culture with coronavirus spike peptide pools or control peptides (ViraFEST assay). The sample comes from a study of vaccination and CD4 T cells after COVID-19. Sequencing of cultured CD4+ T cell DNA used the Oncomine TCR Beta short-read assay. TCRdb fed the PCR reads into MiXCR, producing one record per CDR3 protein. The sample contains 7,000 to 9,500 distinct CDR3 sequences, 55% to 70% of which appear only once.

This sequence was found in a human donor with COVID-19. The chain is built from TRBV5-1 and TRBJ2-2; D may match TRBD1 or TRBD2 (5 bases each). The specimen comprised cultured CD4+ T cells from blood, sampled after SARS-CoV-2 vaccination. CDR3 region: CASSTNPGRRTGELFF. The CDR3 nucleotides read TGCGCCAGCAGCACTAACCCGGGACGGCGCACCGGGGAGCTGTTTTTT.